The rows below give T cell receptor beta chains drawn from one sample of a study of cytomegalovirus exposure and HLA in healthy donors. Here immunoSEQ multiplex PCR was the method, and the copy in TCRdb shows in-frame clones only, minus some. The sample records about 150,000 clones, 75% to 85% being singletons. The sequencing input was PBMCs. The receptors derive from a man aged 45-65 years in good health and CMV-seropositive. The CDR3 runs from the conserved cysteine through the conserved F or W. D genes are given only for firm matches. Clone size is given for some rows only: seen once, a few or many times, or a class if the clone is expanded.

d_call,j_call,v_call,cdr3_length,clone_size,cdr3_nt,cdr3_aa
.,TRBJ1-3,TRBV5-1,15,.,TGCGCCAGCAGCTTGACGGACTACTCTGGAAACACCATATATTTT,CASSLTDYSGNTIYF
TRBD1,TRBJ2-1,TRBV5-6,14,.,TGTGCCAGCAGTGGGACAGGGGGCCGGAATGAGCAGTTCTTC,CASSGTGGRNEQFF
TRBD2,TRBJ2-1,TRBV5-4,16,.,TGTGCCAGCAGCTACCTGGGGACTAGCGGGGACAATGAGCAGTTCTTC,CASSYLGTSGDNEQFF
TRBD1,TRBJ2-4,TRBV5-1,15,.,TGCGCCAGCAGCATTAAACAGGGGGCGGCCGACATTCAGTACTTC,CASSIKQGAADIQYF
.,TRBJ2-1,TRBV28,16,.,TGTGCCAGCAGAGGCCGGGGACTTAAACTCCGCAATGAGCAGTTCTTC,CASRGRGLKLRNEQFF
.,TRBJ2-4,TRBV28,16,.,TGTGCCAGCAGCTCACGGGGGGCTGCGGCCAAAAACATTCAGTACTTC,CASSSRGAAAKNIQYF
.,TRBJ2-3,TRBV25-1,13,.,TGTGCCAGCAGCCTATGGGGGACATCGGCGCAGTATTTT,CASSLWGTSAQYF
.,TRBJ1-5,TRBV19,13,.,TGTGCCAGTAGAGGACGGGAGAATCAGCCCCAGCATTTT,CASRGRENQPQHF
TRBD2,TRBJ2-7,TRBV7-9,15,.,TGTGCCAGCAGCCTTGGACTAGCTATAGCCTACGAGCAGTACTTC,CASSLGLAIAYEQYF
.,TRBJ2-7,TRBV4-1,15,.,TGCGCCAGCAGCCAAGCGGGCCTAGGGACTTACGAGCAGTACTTC,CASSQAGLGTYEQYF
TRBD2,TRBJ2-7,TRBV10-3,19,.,TGTGCCATCCCCTCAGGCGATTGGGGACTAGCGGCTTTCTCCTACGAGCAGTACTTC,CAIPSGDWGLAAFSYEQYF
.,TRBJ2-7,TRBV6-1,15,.,TGTGCCAGCAGTGTCGGGGTGAGAGAATTATACGAGCAGTACTTC,CASSVGVRELYEQYF
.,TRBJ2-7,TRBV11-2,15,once,TGTGCCAGCAGGCCAATCCTAGCGCCAGCCTACGAGCAGTACTTC,CASRPILAPAYEQYF
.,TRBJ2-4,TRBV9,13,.,TGTGCCAGCAGTTGGGACACGAAAAACATTCAGTACTTC,CASSWDTKNIQYF
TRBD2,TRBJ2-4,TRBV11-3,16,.,TGTGCCAGCAGCCTGGGACTAGCGGGAGTTCGGGACATTCAGTACTTC,CASSLGLAGVRDIQYF
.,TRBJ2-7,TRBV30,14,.,TGTGCCTGGAGGCTGACAGGAACCGTTTTAGAGCAGTACTTC,CAWRLTGTVLEQYF
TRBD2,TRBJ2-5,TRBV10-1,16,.,TGCGCCAGCAGTGAGCCGGGACTAGAGGTATGGGAGACCCAGTACTTC,CASSEPGLEVWETQYF
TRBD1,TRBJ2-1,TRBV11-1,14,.,TGTGCCACAACCGGGACAGGGTCGCGGAATGAGCAGTTCTTC,CATTGTGSRNEQFF
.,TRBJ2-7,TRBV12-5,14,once,TGTGCTAGTGGTTTGGAAAACAGCCCCTACGAGCAGTACTTC,CASGLENSPYEQYF
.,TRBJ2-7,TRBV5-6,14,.,TGTGCCAGCAGACCCAGCGGGTCGCCCTACGAGCAGTACTTC,CASRPSGSPYEQYF
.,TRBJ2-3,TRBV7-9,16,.,TGTGCCAGCAGCTTTTCGCTTGAGACTCGCACAGATACGCAGTATTTT,CASSFSLETRTDTQYF
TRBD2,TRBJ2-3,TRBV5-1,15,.,TGCGCCAGCTCCTCGGGGACTAGCGGGACCGATACGCAGTATTTT,CASSSGTSGTDTQYF
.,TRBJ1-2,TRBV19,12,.,TGTGCCAGTAGTTTCGGGACAAATGGCTACACCTTC,CASSFGTNGYTF
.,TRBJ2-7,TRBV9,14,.,TGTGCCAGCAGCGGTCGGGACTCACCCTACGAGCAGTACTTC,CASSGRDSPYEQYF